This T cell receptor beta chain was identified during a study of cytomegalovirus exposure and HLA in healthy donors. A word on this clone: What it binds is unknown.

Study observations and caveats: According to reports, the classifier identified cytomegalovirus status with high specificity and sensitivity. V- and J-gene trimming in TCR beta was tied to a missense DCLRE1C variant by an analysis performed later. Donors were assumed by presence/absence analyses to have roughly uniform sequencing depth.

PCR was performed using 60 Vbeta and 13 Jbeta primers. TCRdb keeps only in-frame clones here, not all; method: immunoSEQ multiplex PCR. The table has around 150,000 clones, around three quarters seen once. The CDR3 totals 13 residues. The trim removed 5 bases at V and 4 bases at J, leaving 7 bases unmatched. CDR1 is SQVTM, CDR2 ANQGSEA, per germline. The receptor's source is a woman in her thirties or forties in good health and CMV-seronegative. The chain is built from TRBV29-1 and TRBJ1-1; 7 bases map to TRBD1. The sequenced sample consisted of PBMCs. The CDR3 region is CSVRQGLGTEAFF. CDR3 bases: TGCAGCGTTCGACAGGGCTTGGGCACTGAAGCTTTCTTT.